The T cell receptor beta chain under discussion was sequenced for a study of beta chain features in type 1 diabetes. The study, taken as a whole, reports: Researchers report that Type 1 diabetes patients had moderately but significantly shorter TCRB CDR3s across all four CD4+ subsets.

cDNA synthesis used the whole RNA isolate, giving expressed TCRB sequences. The data were produced by immunoSEQ multiplex PCR, yet TCRdb's version contains in-frame clones alone and is incomplete. The sample includes roughly 290,000 clones, about 15% seen only once; the top ten take less than 0.02%. The collection from each donor was one heparinised blood draw averaging approximately 110 mL. This clone was recorded a few times. Its antigen remains unknown. The sequencing input was naive CD4+ T cells from blood. The TCR originated in a man younger than 35 with type 1 diabetes.

In DNA form, the CDR3 reads TGTGCCAGTAGTTCTCTTCCGGGACTAGCGGGAGAGGTTGGGGAGCAGTTCTTC. It is translated as CASSSLPGLAGEVGEQFF. The chain couples TRBV19 to TRBJ2-1; 14 bases match TRBD2. The CDR3 totals 18 residues. Germline V gene sequence: CDR1 LNHDA, CDR2 SQIVND (reference sequence). The ends lost 5 bases at V and 10 bases at J; junction bases unmatched: 16.